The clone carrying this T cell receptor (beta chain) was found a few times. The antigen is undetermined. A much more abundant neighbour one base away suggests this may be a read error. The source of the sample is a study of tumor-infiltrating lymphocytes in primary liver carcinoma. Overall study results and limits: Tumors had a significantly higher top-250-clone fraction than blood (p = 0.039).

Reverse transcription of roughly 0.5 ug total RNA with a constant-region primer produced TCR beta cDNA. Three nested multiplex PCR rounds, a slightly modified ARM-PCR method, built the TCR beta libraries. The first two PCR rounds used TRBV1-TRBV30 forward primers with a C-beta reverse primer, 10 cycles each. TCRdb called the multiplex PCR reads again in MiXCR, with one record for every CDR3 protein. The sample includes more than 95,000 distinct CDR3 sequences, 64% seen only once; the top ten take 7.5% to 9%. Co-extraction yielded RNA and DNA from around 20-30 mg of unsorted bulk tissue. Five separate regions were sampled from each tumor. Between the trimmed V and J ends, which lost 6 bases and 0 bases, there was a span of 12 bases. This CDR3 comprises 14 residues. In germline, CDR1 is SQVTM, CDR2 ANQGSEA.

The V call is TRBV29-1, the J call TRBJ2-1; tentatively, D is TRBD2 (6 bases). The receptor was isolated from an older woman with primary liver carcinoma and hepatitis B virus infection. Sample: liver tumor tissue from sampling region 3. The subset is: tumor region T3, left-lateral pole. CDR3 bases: TGCAGCGTCCCGGTCGGGAGCTCCTACAATGAGCAGTTCTTC. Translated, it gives CSVPVGSSYNEQFF.